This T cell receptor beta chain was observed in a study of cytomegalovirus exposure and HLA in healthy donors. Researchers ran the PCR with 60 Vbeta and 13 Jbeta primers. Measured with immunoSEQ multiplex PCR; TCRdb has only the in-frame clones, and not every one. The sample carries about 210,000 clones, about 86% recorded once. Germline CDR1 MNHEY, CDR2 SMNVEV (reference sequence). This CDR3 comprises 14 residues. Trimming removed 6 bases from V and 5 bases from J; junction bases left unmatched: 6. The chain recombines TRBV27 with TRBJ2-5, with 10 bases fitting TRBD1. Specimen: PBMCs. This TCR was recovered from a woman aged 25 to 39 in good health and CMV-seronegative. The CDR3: CASSRDRGRETQYF. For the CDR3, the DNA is TGTGCCAGCAGCCGGGACAGGGGCCGGGAGACCCAGTACTTC.